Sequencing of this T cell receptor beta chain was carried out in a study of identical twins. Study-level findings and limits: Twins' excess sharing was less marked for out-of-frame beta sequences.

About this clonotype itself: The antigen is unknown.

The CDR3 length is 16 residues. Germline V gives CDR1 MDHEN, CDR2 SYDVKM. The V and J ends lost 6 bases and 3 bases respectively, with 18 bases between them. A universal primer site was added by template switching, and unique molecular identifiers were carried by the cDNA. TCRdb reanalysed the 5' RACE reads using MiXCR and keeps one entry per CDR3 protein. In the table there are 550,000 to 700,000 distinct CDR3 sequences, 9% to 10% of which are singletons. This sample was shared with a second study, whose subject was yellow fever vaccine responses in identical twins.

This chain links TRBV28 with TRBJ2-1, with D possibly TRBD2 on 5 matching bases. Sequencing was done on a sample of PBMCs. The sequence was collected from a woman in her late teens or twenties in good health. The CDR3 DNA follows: TGTGCCAGCAGCCGGCGCCAACTAGGGCACTACAATGAGCAGTTCTTC. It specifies CASSRRQLGHYNEQFF.